This TCR beta chain was profiled in a study of T cell responses to AZD1222 COVID-19 vaccine. Study findings and constraints: Distributed over spike, vaccine-associated CD4 TCRs predominated at 160-218 and 743-854. A mostly white British donor set with more females was recruited, and clonal diversity was possibly underestimated.

Germline values: CDR1 MNHNS, CDR2 SASEGT. CDR3 length equals 14 residues. The V gene lost 3 bases and the J gene lost 4 bases, with 7 bases spanning the gap. TCRdb's table, derived via immunoSEQ multiplex PCR, lists solely in-frame clones and lacks some. The sample holds about 170,000 clones; over 85% are singletons and the top ten take 1.6%. To note about this clone: Antigen unknown.

The genes are TRBV6-1 and TRBJ1-6; D is unclear. The sample consisted of peripheral blood, taken on day 0 of AZD1222 vaccination. This clonotype was sampled from an adult in good health. The CDR3 DNA is TGTGCCAGCAGTGAGAGGCAGTATAATTCACCCCTCCACTTT. Protein: CASSERQYNSPLHF.